The present T cell receptor (beta chain) was sequenced within a study of blood T cell repertoires in COVID-19. Whole-study context: Both acute and convalescent COVID-19 samples were obtained from the United States, Italy and Spain. The analysed material was cDNA or gDNA that came from T cells, B-cell-depleted T cells, or PBMCs.

Source study methods: Estimation of nucleated cell counts was performed using reference gene primer amplification. Sequencing used immunoSEQ multiplex PCR; TCRdb keeps in-frame clones, though not all of them. V and J calls and clone size are those listed in that table; D and trimming were worked out from the DNA. The table lists about 51,000 clones, approximately 86% of them singletons. V was pared by 6 bases and J by 7 bases, with 15 bases between. CDR3 length: 13 residues. The TCR was taken from an elderly man with active COVID-19. Sequenced material: peripheral blood. This chain connects TRBV12-3 or TRBV12-4 to TRBJ1-1; D is unclear. In DNA form, the CDR3 reads TGTGCCAGCAGCCTTTCAACAGAATTTGAAGCTTTCTTT. Translating it yields CASSLSTEFEAFF.